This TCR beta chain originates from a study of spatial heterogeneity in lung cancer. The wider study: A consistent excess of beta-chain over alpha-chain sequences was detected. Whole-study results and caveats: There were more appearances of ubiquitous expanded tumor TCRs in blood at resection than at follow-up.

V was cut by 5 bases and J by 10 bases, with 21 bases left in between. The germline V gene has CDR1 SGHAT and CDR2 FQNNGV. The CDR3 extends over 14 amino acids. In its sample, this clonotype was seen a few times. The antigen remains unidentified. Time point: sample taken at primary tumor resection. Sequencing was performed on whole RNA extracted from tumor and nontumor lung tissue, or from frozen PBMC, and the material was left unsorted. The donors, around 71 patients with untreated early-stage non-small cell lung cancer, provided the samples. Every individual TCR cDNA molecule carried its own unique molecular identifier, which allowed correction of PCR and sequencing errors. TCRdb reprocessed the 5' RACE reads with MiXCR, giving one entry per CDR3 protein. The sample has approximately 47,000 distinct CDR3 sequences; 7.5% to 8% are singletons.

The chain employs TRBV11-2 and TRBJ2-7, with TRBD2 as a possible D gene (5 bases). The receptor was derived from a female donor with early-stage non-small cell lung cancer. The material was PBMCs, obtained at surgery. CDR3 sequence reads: CASSTPRAAAIQYF. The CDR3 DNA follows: TGTGCCAGCAGCACCCCGAGAGCGGCGGCCATACAGTACTTC.